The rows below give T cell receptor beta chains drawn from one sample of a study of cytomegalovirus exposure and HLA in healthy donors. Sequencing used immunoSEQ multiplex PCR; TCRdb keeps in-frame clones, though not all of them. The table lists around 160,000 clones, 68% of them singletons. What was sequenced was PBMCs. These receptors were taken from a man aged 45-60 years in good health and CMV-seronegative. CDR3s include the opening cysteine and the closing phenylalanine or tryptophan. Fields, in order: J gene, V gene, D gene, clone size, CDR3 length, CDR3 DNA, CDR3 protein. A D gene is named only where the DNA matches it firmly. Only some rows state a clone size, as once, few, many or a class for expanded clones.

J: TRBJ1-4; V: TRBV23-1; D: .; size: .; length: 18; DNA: TGCGCCAGCAGTCAATCGGTGCCCGTGGGGGGGCGGCCAGTAAAACTGTTTTTT; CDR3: CASSQSVPVGGRPVKLFF
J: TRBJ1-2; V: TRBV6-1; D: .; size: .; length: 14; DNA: TGTGCCAGCAGTGAAGGGGCGGGAAATGATGGCTACACCTTC; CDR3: CASSEGAGNDGYTF
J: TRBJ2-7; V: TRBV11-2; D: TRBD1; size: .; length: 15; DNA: TGTGCCAGCAGCTTAGTTCCAGGGGGCGAATACGAGCAGTACTTC; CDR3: CASSLVPGGEYEQYF
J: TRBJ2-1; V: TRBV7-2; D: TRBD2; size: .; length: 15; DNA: TGTGCCAGCAGCTTCGCGGGGGGGCGATACAATGAGCAGTTCTTC; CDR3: CASSFAGGRYNEQFF
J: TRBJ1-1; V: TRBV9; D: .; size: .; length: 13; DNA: TGTGCCAGCAGCGTACTGGGCAACACTGAAGCTTTCTTT; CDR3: CASSVLGNTEAFF
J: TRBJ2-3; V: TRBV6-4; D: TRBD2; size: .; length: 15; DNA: TGTGCCAGCAGAGTGGGTAGCGGGGGCACAGATACGCAGTATTTT; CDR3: CASRVGSGGTDTQYF
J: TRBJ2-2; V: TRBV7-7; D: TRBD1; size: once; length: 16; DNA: TGTGCTAGCGGTGGACAGGGGGCAGTAAACACCGGGGAGCTGTTTTTT; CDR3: CASGGQGAVNTGELFF
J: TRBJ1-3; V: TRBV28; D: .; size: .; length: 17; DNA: TGTGCCAGCAGTTTAATCGCAGGGCTGAGCTCTGGAAACACCATATATTTT; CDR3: CASSLIAGLSSGNTIYF
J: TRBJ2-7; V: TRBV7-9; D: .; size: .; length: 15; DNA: TGTGCCAGCAGCTTAGAACCTGCGGCTACCTACGAGCAGTACTTC; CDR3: CASSLEPAATYEQYF
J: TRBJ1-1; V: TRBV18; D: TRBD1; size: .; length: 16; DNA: TGTGCCAGCTCACCACGGGGGACAGGGGAGAACACTGAAGCTTTCTTT; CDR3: CASSPRGTGENTEAFF
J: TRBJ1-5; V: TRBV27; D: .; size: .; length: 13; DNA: TGTGCCAGCAGTTTAAACGGTAATCAGCCCCAGCATTTT; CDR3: CASSLNGNQPQHF
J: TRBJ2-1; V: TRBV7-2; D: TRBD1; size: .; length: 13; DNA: TGTGCCAGCAGCCTAACAGGGGAGACTGAGCAGTTCTTC; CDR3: CASSLTGETEQFF
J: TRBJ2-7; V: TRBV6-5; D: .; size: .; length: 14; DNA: TGTGCCAGCAGTTTGGGGCAGAGAGACTACGAGCAGTACTTC; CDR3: CASSLGQRDYEQYF
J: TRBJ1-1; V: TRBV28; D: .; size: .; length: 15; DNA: TGTGCCAGCAGTGACCCTCGGGGTATGAACACTGAAGCTTTCTTT; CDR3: CASSDPRGMNTEAFF
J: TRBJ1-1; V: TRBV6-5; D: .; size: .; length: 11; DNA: TGTGCCAGCACCGACGGGGGTGAAGCTTTCTTT; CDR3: CASTDGGEAFF
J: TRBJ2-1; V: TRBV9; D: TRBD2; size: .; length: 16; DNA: TGTGCCAGCAGCCCCGGACTAGCGGGGACTAGCAATGAGCAGTTCTTC; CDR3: CASSPGLAGTSNEQFF
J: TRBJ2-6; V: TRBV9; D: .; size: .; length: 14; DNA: TGTGCCAGCAGCGCCCCCGGTGGGGCCAACGTCCTGACTTTC; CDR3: CASSAPGGANVLTF